A single T cell receptor beta chain is shown here with its context. Its antigen remains undetermined. Because the CDR3's place on the DNA is in doubt, the DNA is left out and the CDR3 is given as listed by TCRdb. The data derive from a study of blood T cell repertoires in COVID-19 (TCRdb year 2020). For the wider study: The collaborator samples originated in the United States, Italy and Spain and spanned the acute and convalescent phases of COVID-19. Where HLA class I and class II types were available, the types were taken from metadata supplied by the sample provider, not from assay-based typing. The repertoires were released in a freely available public database intended as a resource for research on the immune response to SARS-CoV-2. Samples came from the ongoing ImmuneRACE study (first 160 participants) plus 1,254 subjects from 6 global collaborators. Sample metadata almost always included a de-identified subject ID, COVID-19 status, age in years and sex. The prospective study material was composed of cDNA or gDNA derived from T cells, B-cell-depleted T cells, or PBMCs. Deeply sampled blood TCRbeta repertoires from subjects exposed to, actively infected with, or recovered from COVID-19 were included in the dataset. Broad study findings and their caveats: Clinical and demographic metadata were provided uncurated, with the amount varying by source and participant.

TCRbeta CDR3 regions were amplified from genomic DNA by means of the immunoSEQ Assay, a bias-controlled multiplex PCR. Under the source paper's analysis protocol: The number of nucleated cells in each sample was estimated by amplification of reference gene primers within the assay. Sequence reads were collapsed and filtered to measure the absolute abundance of every unique TCRbeta CDR3 rearrangement. For each sample, productive Simpson clonality was calculated as the square root of Simpson's diversity index across productive rearrangements. TCRdb holds this immuneACCESS table with in-frame rearrangements only. Some clones are missing; in checked studies, unresolved V genes explain under half, and the rest has no known cause. V, J and clone size derive from that table, while D and trimming were established from the DNA sequence. The sample includes around 400,000 clones, with more than 70% observed a single time. The ten largest clones take up about 1.5% of the sample.

Participants in the prospective study were enrolled through a virtual design, were aged about 18 to 100 years, and lived in roughly 24 United States geographic areas. To assign participants to cohorts, the prospective study relied on clinical history that participants themselves reported in a screening survey and a study questionnaire. Exposed participants were defined as having been in contact with someone with a PCR-confirmed or clinician-diagnosed COVID-19 case within 2 weeks of study entry. Each participant in the prospective study had whole blood, serum and a nasopharyngeal or oropharyngeal swab collected by mobile phlebotomists. Additional blood draws and questionnaires over a roughly two-month period could optionally be provided by prospective study participants. Prospective study blood samples were shipped either frozen or at room temperature before DNA extraction. The CDR3, from cysteine to phenylalanine, totals 13 residues.

The material sequenced was PBMCs or T cells enriched from blood (not recorded which). This receptor was obtained from a woman in her late teens or twenties who had been exposed to COVID-19. The chain is assembled from TRBV21-1 and TRBJ2-1; whether TRBD2, the table's D call, matches the DNA was not checked. TRBV21-1 is classified as a pseudogene. This receptor has the CDR3 CASKGGYGCEQFF.